Listed here is a single T cell receptor (beta chain). Its antigen is unknown. The source of the sample is a study of cytomegalovirus exposure and HLA in healthy donors. Study-wide background: Early released data had tens of millions of unique TCRs, all coming from HLA-typed donors.

In the PCR, 60 Vbeta and 13 Jbeta primers were used. Authors' processing steps: There were about 80 million unique TCR beta chains by a later count, and some 12 million of them were shared. Profiled with immunoSEQ multiplex PCR; TCRdb holds only in-frame clones, not every one. The V and J calls and clone size come from that table; D and trimming were worked out from the DNA. Of about 150,000 clones in the sample, about four fifths were seen once. This CDR3 contains 14 residues. V was trimmed by 2 bases and J by 7 bases, leaving 12 bases between them. CDR1 is SNHLY and CDR2 is FYNNEI in the germline V gene. Findings and caveats of the study: In a later analysis, HLA-C alleles had the fewest associated TCRs, DRB1 alleles the most. Indistinguishable V segments, including TRBV6-2 and TRBV6-3, were excluded.

The V and J genes are TRBV2 and TRBJ1-5; no clear D. Sequencing input: PBMCs. The receptor was derived from a man younger than 35 in good health and CMV-seronegative. This CDR3 is CASSESGRGQPQHF. The CDR3 nucleotides read TGTGCCAGCAGTGAATCCGGGAGAGGGCAGCCCCAGCATTTT.